Detailed here is one T cell receptor beta chain. The target antigen is unknown. Both 60 Vbeta primers and 13 Jbeta primers went into the PCR. The assay was immunoSEQ multiplex PCR, and TCRdb's table has in-frame clones only and misses some. The sample lists nearly 110,000 clones; 60% to 75% were seen once. The germline CDR1 and CDR2 sequences are MNHNY and SVGAGI (reference sequence). The ends were cut back, 5 bases at V and 2 bases at J, with 13 bases in the middle. The CDR3 spans 14 residues. The record originates from a study of cytomegalovirus exposure and HLA in healthy donors. Points from the study as a whole: As a later analysis revealed, the rate of TCR association differed by HLA locus, with DRB1 most and HLA-C fewest. In a later analysis, a missense DCLRE1C variant was linked to TCR beta V- and J-gene trimming.

The chain recombines TRBV6-6 with TRBJ2-7; D is ambiguous. The TCR sequence derives from a man aged 30 to 45 in good health and CMV-seronegative. Sequenced: PBMCs. This CDR3 is CASSPQAGAYEQYF. CDR3 sequence (DNA): TGTGCCAGCAGTCCCCAAGCAGGCGCCTACGAGCAGTACTTC.